The 15 T cell receptor beta chains reported below all come from one sample, sequenced in a study of OX40 agonist ivuxolimab in advanced cancers. The library was obtained by the immunoSEQ multiplex PCR assay. This is the immuneACCESS table as TCRdb keeps it, with only in-frame sequences that have V and J called. A part of the clones is gone; compared with another copy, unresolved V genes explain less than half, and the rest is unexplained. In all, the sample holds under 70,000 clones, and 80% to 85% of those were seen once. Clones ranked in the top ten supply 4.4% of the sample. The sequencing used CD4+ or CD8+ T cells sorted from blood, collected in a trial of the OX40 agonist ivuxolimab. The receptor set was obtained from an adult with an advanced solid tumor such as melanoma, head and neck, liver or kidney cancer.

The chain couples TRBV7-2 to TRBJ1-1; the D is unclear. The CDR3 contains 14 residues. Trimming shortened V by 4 bases and J by 2 bases, and 11 bases separated the two germline ends. Germline V gives CDR1 SGHTA, CDR2 FQGNSA. Here the CDR3 DNA reads TGTGCCAGCAGCTCGGAGGACGCTAACACTGAAGCTTTCTTT. Its translation: CASSSEDANTEAFF.

The chain combines TRBV5-1 with TRBJ2-7, with 10 bases lining up with TRBD1. The germline V gene encodes CDR1 SGHRS and CDR2 YFSETQ. CDR3 length: 15 amino acids. The V and J ends lost 1 base and 6 bases, in that order; junction bases with no gene match: 7. The CDR3 loop is CASSLTSGTGAEQYF. The CDR3 DNA reads TGCGCCAGCAGCTTGACTTCCGGGACAGGGGCCGAGCAGTACTTC.

The chain joins TRBV7-2 to TRBJ1-1, with TRBD1 matching over 12 bases. Germline lookup yields CDR1 SGHTA and CDR2 FQGNSA. With 1 base clipped from V and 10 bases from J, the junction kept 7 bases outside the gene matches. The CDR3 loop spans 15 amino acids. The DNA of the CDR3 is TGTGCCAGCAGCTTAGTGGCGGGGACAGGGGGCGTAGCTTTCTTT. The encoded protein is CASSLVAGTGGVAFF.

The chain combines TRBV28 with TRBJ1-2; no clear D. This CDR3 spans 13 amino acids. Germline V gives CDR1 MDHEN, CDR2 SYDVKM. With 4 bases removed from V and 7 bases from J, the gap between germline ends came to 13 bases. In nucleotides, the CDR3 is TGTGCCAGCAGTTCCCCAGTGTACTCTGGCTACACCTTC. Protein product: CASSSPVYSGYTF.

As concerns this clone: The CDR3 end shows no conserved phenylalanine or tryptophan, and so a read error is likely. No DNA is shown, since the ends of the CDR3 on it are uncertain; the CDR3 is the one TCRdb lists. The chain employs TRBV19 and TRBJ1-5. The CDR3 is 13 residues long, ends included. The germline gives CDR1 LNHDA, CDR2 SQIVND (reference sequence). The CDR3 loop is CASSIAGGGTLLL.

About this clone itself: The junction and the germline gene differ at one end; a read error may be behind it. The chain is built from TRBV11-2 and TRBJ1-1; 9 positions agree with TRBD1. Germline assignment: CDR1 SGHAT and CDR2 FQNNGV. The CDR3 is 14 residues long. The CDR3: CASSSYRGRFGGLF. CDR3 bases: TGTGCCAGCAGCTCATACAGGGGGCGATTCGGGGGCCTCTTT.

The chain links TRBV6-4 to TRBJ2-1; 7 bases agree with TRBD1. Germline CDR1 and CDR2: MRHNA and SNTAGT. Losses at the gene ends were 6 bases for V and 2 bases for J; bases not matched to a gene: 7. This CDR3 has 15 residues. The CDR3 bases are TGTGCCAGCAGAGGGGGCCTTATCCCCTACAATGAGCAGTTCTTC. Translating gives CASRGGLIPYNEQFF.

This clone was seen a single time. CDR3: CASSATSPSSGYTF. The CDR3 region has the DNA TGTGCCAGCAGTGCTACAAGTCCGTCCAGTGGCTACACCTTC. The chain employs TRBV6-1 and TRBJ1-2; D remains unclear. Germline V CDR1 and CDR2: MNHNS, SASEGT. Trimming removed 4 bases from V and 7 bases from J, with 16 bases in between. The CDR3 runs to 14 residues.

The rearrangement uses TRBV10-3 and TRBJ1-2, with a possible D match to TRBD1 (5 bases). The CDR3 sequence is 13 residues long. Germline CDR1 reads ENHRY; CDR2 reads SYGVKD. V was shortened by 10 bases and J by 1 base, with 13 bases between the two germline ends. CDR3 bases: TGTGCCACACGACAGAGACTTAACTATGGCTACACCTTC. Translating it yields CATRQRLNYGYTF.

The chain links TRBV11-2 to TRBJ1-1; 7 bases agree with TRBD1. CDR1 is SGHAT, CDR2 FQNNGV, per germline. Trimming at V came to 1 base and at J to 1 base, leaving 0 bases not matched to a gene. The CDR3 is 14 residues long. CDR3 region: CASSLGDRNTEAFF. CDR3 coding DNA: TGTGCCAGCAGCTTAGGGGACAGGAACACTGAAGCTTTCTTT.

The rearrangement links TRBV28 to TRBJ2-3; tentatively, D is TRBD1 or TRBD2 (6 bases each). The CDR3 consists of 19 residues. Germline assignment: CDR1 MDHEN and CDR2 SYDVKM. V was pared by 6 bases and J by 2 bases, with 27 bases between. CDR3 nucleotides: TGTGCCAGCAGACTAAGTTCACCCGGGGGCAGCCAAACCACAGATACGCAGTATTTT. Its protein is CASRLSSPGGSQTTDTQYF.

The chain employs TRBV5-1 and TRBJ2-5; 13 bases fit TRBD2. Germline CDR1 SGHRS, CDR2 YFSETQ. Trimming took 2 bases from V and 0 from J; bases not matched to a gene: 1. This CDR3 has 16 residues. The CDR3 DNA reads TGCGCCAGCAGCTTACTAGCGGGGGGGTACCAAGAGACCCAGTACTTC. It codes for CASSLLAGGYQETQYF.

The rearrangement joins TRBV5-1 to TRBJ1-1, with unresolved D. The germline CDR1 and CDR2 sequences are SGHRS and YFSETQ. Trimming removed 3 bases at V and 1 base at J, with 13 bases between. The CDR3 is made up of 15 amino acids. The CDR3 loop reads CASSSIGRENTEAFF. The CDR3 DNA sequence: TGCGCCAGCAGCTCCATAGGCCGGGAGAACACTGAAGCTTTCTTT.

The CDR3 sequence is CASSLEQGATYEQYF. The CDR3 bases are TGCGCCAGCAGCTTGGAACAGGGAGCCACCTACGAGCAGTACTTC. V usage is TRBV5-1 and J usage is TRBJ2-7; perhaps TRBD1 as D (6 bases). With 0 bases removed from V and 2 bases from J, the gap between germline ends came to 12 bases. Germline V gives CDR1 SGHRS, CDR2 YFSETQ. This CDR3 is built from 15 residues.

There are a few counts of this clone. The chain recombines TRBV19 with TRBJ1-6; 7 nucleotides line up with TRBD1. The CDR3 sequence is 14 residues long. V lost 4 bases to trimming and J lost 7 bases; unmatched junction nucleotides: 4. Germline CDR1 is LNHDA and CDR2 is SQIVND (reference sequence). The CDR3 loop is CASSTQGTNSPLHF. The CDR3, as DNA: TGTGCCAGTAGTACACAGGGGACGAATTCACCCCTCCACTTT. Combining the CDR3 with reference TRBV19 and TRBJ1-6 gives the whole variable domain DGGITQSPKYLFRKEGQNVTLSCEQNLNHDAMYWYRQDPGQGLRLIYYSQIVNDFQKGDIAEGYSVSREKKESFPLTVTSAQKNPTAFYLCASSTQGTNSPLHFGNGTRLTVT.